This entry features one T cell receptor beta chain sequence. Its antigen is unknown. One base away there is no much larger clone; base qualities are not given. This sample was included in a study of cytomegalovirus exposure and HLA in healthy donors (dated by TCRdb to 2017 to 2019). For the wider study: According to a later analysis, the roughly 130 validation repertoires were produced on the same platform as the 600 to 850 repertoires of the first cohort. The study aimed to test whether signatures of past pathogen exposure could be identified by cataloging public T cell receptors. A separate validation cohort of over 95 different subjects was used in addition to the roughly 670-subject first cohort. To predict cytomegalovirus infection status, the study combined high-throughput TCR immunosequencing, statistical association of individual TCRs with disease status, and machine learning. General study outcomes and caveats: The authors suggested that the approach could potentially be extended to other disease states and immunological phenotypes. Most TCR sequences were observed very rarely across donors, whereas some public TCRs were present in many individuals. Cytomegalovirus status was reported to be diagnosed by the classifier with high specificity and sensitivity in both the original and validation cohorts. In the study, approximately 150 TCR beta chains were listed as associated with cytomegalovirus. All 120 or so repertoires were used to score co-occurrence in the validation cohort in a later analysis, because that analysis had no HLA typing for the cohort. Of the cluster scores, about 94% were above 0 in a later analysis, which found that TCRs clustered in the first cohort also tended to co-occur in the 95 to 150 validation repertoires. A few of the identified cytomegalovirus-associated TCR beta chains were confirmed in vitro to be specific for cytomegalovirus antigens.

Library generation was performed with the immunoSEQ multiplex PCR assay. Per the original workflow: A statistical classification framework was developed to diagnose cytomegalovirus status using the catalog of TCR beta chain sequences. TCRdb's version of the immuneACCESS table is confined to in-frame rearrangements and falls short of the full clone set. An unresolved V gene accounts for under half of the shortfall where checked; the remainder is of unknown origin. V and J calls and clone size are as listed in that table; D and trimming were resolved from the DNA. The sample table holds about 160,000 clones, of which around 96% were seen once. The top ten clonotypes cover more than 0.7% of the sample. The donors were included in the validation cohort of some 110 subjects, a group kept apart from the approximately 700-subject first cohort. The CDR3 numbers 13 residues from cysteine through phenylalanine. The read is trimmed to its CDR3 DNA, 39 bases read in frame from base 1. CDR1 is given as MNHNS and CDR2 as SASEGT, both from the germline V gene. After removal of 6 bases from V and 4 bases from J, the junction retains 1 base not matched to a gene.

Recombination joined TRBV6-1 with TRBJ2-3, and 10 junction bases match TRBD2. This receptor was obtained from a woman under 30 in good health and CMV-seronegative. Specimen: PBMCs. Read as DNA, the sequence is TGTGCCAGCAGGACTAGCGGGCCAGATACGCAGTATTTT. Its protein is CASRTSGPDTQYF.